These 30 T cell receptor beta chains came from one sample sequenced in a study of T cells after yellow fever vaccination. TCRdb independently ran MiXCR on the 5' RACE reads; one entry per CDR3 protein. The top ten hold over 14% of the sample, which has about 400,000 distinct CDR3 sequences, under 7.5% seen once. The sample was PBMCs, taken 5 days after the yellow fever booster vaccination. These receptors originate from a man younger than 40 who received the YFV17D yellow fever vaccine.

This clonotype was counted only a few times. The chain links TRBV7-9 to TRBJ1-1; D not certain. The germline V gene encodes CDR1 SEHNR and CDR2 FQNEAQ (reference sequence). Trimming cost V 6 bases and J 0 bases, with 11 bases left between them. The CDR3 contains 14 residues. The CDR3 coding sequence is TGTGCCAGCAGGACATTGGTGGTGAACACTGAAGCTTTCTTT. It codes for CASRTLVVNTEAFF. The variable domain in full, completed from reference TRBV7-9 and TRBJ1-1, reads DTGVSQNPRHKITKRGQNVTFRCDPISEHNRLYWYRQTLGQGPEFLTYFQNEAQLEKSRLLSDRFSAERPKGSFSTLEIQRTEQGDSAMYLCASRTLVVNTEAFFGQGTRLTVV.

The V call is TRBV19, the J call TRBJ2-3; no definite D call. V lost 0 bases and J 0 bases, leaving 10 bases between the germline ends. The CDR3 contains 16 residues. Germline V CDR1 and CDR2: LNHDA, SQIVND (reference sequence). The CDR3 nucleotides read TGTGCCAGTAGTATAGATACCCGGCCCAGCACAGATACGCAGTATTTT. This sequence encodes CASSIDTRPSTDTQYF.

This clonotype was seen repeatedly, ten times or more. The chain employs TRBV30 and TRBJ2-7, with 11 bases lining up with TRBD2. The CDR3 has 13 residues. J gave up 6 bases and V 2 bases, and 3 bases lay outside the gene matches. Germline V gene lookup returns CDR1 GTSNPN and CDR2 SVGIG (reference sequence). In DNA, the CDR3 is TGTGCCTGGAGTTTAGCGGGAGGGATCGAGCAGTACTTC. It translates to CAWSLAGGIEQYF.

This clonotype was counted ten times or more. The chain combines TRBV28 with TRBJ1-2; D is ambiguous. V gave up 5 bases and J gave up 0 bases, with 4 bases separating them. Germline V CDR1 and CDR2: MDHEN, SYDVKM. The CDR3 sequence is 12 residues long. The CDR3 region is CASSPPNYGYTF. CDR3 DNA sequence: TGTGCCAGCAGTCCCCCTAACTATGGCTACACCTTC.

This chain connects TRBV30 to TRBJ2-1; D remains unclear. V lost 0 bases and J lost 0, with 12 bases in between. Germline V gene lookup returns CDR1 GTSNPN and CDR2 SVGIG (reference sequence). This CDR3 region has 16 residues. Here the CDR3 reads CAWSVTGSFSYNEQFF. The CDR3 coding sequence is TGTGCCTGGAGTGTAACCGGCTCTTTCTCCTACAATGAGCAGTTCTTC.

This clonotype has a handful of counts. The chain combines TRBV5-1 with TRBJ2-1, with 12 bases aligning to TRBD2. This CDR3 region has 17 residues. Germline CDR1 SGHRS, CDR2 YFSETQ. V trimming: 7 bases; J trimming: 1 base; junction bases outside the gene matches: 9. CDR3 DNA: TGCGCCAGCTGGACTAGCGGGGCTCCCTCTTCCTACAATGAGCAGTTCTTC. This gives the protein CASWTSGAPSSYNEQFF.

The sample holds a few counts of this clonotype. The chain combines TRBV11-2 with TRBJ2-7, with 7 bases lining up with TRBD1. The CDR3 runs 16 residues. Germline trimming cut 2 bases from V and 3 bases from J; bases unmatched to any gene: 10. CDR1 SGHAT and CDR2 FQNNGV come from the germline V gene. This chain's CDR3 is CASSLRPGQRNYEQYF. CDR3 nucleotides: TGTGCCAGCAGCTTACGGCCGGGACAGAGAAACTACGAGCAGTACTTC.

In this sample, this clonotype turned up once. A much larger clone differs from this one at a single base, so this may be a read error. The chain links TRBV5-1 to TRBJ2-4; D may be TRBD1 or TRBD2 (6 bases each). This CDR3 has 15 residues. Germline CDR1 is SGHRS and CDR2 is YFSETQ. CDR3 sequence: CASSVSGGSEKIQYF. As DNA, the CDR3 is TGCGCCAGCAGCGTGTCCGGGGGCTCCGAAAAAATTCAGTACTTC.

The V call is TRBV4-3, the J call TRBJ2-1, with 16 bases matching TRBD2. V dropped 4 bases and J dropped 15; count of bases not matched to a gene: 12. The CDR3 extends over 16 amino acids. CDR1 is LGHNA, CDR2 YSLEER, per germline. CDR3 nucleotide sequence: TGCGCCAGCAGCCTCATGGGGACTAGCGGGAGGGCCGGGAGGTTCTTC. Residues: CASSLMGTSGRAGRFF.

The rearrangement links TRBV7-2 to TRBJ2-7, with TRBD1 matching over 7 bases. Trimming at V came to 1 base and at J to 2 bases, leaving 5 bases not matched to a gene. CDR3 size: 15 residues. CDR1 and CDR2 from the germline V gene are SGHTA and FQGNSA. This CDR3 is CASSLGPGQTYEQYF. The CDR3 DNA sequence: TGTGCCAGCAGCTTAGGACCGGGACAGACCTACGAGCAGTACTTC.

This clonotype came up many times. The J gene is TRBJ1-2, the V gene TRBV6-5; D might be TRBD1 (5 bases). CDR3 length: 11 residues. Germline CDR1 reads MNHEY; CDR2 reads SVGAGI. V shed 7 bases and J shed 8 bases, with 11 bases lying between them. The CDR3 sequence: CASKQEGGYTF. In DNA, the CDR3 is TGTGCCAGCAAACAGGAAGGCGGCTACACCTTC.

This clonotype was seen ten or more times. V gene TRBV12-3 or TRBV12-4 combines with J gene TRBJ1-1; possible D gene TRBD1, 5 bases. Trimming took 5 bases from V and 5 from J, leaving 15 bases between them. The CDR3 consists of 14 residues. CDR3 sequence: CASSPGIGGTEAFF. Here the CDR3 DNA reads TGTGCCAGCAGTCCGGGGATCGGGGGGACTGAAGCTTTCTTT.

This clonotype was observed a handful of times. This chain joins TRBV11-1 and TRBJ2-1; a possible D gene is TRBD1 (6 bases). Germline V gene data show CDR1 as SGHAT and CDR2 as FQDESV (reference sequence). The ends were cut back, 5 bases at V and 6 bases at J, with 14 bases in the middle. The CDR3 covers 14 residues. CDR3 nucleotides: TGTGCCAGCAGCACAACCGGGACACTCAATGAGCAGTTCTTC. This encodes CASSTTGTLNEQFF. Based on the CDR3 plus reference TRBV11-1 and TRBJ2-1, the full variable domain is EAEVAQSPRYKITEKSQAVAFWCDPISGHATLYWYRQILGQGPELLVQFQDESVVDDSQLPKDRFSAERLKGVDSTLKIQPAELGDSAMYLCASSTTGTLNEQFFGPGTRLTVL.

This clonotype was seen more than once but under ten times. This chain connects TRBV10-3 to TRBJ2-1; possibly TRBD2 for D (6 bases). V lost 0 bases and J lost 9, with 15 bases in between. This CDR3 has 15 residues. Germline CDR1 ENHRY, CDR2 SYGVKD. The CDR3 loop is CAISESPDTSPEQFF. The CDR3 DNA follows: TGTGCCATCAGTGAGTCCCCGGATACTAGCCCTGAGCAGTTCTTC.

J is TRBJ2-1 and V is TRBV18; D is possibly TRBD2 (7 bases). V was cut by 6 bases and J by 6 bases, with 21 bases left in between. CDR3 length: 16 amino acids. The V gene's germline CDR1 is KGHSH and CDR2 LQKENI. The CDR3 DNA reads TGTGCCAGCTCGGTTGTAACGGGGGGCGCAGGCAATGAGCAGTTCTTC. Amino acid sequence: CASSVVTGGAGNEQFF.

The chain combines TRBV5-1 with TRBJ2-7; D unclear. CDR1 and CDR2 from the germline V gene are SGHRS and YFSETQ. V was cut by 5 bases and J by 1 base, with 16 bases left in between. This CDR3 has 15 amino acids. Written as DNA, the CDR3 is TGCGCCAGCAGTTCTGACCCCAGCCTTTCCTACGAGCAGTACTTC. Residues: CASSSDPSLSYEQYF. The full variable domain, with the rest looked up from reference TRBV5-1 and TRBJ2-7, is KAGVTQTPRYLIKTRGQQVTLSCSPISGHRSVSWYQQTPGQGLQFLFEYFSETQRNKGNFPGRFSGRQFSNSRSEMNVSTLELGDSALYLCASSSDPSLSYEQYFGPGTRLTVT.

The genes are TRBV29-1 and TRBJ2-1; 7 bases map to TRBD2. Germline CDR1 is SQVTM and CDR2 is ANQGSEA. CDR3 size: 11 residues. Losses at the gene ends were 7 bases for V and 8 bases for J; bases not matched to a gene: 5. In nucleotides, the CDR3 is TGCAGCGCTGGACTAGTCGATGAGCAGTTCTTC. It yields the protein CSAGLVDEQFF.

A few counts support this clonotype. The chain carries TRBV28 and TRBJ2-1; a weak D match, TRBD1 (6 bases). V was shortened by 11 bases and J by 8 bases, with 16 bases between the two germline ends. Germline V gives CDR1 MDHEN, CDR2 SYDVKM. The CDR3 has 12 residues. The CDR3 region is CALRGKGHEQFF. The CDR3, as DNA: TGTGCCCTGAGGGGGAAGGGCCATGAGCAGTTCTTC.

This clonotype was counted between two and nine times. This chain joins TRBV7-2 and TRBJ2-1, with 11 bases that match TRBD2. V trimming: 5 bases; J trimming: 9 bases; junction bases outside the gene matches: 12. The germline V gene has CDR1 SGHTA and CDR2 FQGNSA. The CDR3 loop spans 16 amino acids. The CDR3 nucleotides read TGTGCCAGCAGCCCCCAGACGACTAGCGGGATACTTGAGCAGTTCTTC. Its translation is CASSPQTTSGILEQFF.

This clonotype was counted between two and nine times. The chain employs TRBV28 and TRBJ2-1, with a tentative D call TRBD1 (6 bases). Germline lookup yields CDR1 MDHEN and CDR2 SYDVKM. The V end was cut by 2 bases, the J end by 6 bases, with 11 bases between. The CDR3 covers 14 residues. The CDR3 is CASSLQGPRNEQFF. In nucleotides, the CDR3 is TGTGCCAGCAGTTTACAGGGGCCCCGCAATGAGCAGTTCTTC.

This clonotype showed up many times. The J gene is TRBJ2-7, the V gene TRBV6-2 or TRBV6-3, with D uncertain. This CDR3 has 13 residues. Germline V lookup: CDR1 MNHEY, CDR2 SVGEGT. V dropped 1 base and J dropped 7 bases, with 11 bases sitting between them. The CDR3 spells CASSYYAPQEQYF. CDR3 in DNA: TGTGCCAGCAGTTACTACGCGCCACAGGAGCAGTACTTC.

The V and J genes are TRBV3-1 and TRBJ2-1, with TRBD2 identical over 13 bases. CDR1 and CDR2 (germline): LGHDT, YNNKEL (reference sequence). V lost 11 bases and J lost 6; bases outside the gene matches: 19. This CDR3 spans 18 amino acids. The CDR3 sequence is CASTQDLRTSGGLNEQFF. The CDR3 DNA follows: TGTGCCTCCACCCAAGATCTTAGGACTAGCGGGGGTCTCAATGAGCAGTTCTTC.

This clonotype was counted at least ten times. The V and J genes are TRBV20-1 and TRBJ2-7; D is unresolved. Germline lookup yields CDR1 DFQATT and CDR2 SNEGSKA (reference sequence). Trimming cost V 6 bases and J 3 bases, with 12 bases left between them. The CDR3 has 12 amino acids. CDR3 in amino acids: CSAAAPNYEQYF. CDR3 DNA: TGCAGTGCGGCGGCACCGAACTACGAGCAGTACTTC.

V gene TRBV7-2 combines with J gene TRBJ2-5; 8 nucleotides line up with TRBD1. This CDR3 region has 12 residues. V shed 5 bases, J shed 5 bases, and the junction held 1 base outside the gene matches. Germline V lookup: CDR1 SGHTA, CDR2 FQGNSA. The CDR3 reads CASSRDRETQYF. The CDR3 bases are TGTGCCAGCAGCCGGGACAGGGAGACCCAGTACTTC.

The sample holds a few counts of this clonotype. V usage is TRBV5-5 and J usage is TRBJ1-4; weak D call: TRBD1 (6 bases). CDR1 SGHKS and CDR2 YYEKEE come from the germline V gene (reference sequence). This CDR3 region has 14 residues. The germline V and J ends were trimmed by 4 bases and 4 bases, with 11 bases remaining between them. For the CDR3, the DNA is TGTGCCAGCAGCGGGGGGCACGTTAATGAAAAACTGTTTTTT. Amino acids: CASSGGHVNEKLFF.

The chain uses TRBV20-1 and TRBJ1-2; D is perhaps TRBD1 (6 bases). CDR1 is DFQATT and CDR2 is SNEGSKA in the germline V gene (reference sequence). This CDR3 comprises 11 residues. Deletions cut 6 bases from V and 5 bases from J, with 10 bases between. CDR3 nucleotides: TGCAGTGCAGCGACAGGATATGGCTACACCTTC. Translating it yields CSAATGYGYTF.

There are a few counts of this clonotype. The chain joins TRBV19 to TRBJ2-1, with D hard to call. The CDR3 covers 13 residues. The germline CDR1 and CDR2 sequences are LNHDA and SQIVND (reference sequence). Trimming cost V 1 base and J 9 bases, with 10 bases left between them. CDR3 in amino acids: CASSIGRASEQFF. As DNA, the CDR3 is TGTGCCAGTAGTATAGGGCGAGCTAGTGAGCAGTTCTTC.

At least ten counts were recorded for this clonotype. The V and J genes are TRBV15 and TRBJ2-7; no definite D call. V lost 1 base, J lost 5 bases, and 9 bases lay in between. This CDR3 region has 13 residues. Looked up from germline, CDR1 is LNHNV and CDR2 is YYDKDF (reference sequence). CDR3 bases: TGTGCCACCAGCAGAGGTCCCGCGAACGAGCAGTACTTC. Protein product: CATSRGPANEQYF. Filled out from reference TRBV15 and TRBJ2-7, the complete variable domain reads DAMVIQNPRYQVTQFGKPVTLSCSQTLNHNVMYWYQQKSSQAPKLLFHYYDKDFNNEADTPDNFQSRRPNTSFCFLDIRSPGLGDTAMYLCATSRGPANEQYFGPGTRLTVT.

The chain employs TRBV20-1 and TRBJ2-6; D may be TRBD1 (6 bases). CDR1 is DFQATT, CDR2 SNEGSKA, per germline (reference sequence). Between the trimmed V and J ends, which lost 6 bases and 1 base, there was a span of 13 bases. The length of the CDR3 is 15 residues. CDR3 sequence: CSALDSLSGANVLTF. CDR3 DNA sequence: TGCAGTGCGTTGGACAGCCTATCTGGGGCCAACGTCCTGACTTTC.

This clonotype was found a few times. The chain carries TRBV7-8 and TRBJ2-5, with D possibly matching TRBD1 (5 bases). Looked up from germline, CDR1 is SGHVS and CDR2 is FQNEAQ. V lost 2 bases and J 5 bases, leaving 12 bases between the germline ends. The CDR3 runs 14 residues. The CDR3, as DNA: TGTGCCAGCAGCTTATCAGGGTTGGAGGAGACCCAGTACTTC. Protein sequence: CASSLSGLEETQYF.